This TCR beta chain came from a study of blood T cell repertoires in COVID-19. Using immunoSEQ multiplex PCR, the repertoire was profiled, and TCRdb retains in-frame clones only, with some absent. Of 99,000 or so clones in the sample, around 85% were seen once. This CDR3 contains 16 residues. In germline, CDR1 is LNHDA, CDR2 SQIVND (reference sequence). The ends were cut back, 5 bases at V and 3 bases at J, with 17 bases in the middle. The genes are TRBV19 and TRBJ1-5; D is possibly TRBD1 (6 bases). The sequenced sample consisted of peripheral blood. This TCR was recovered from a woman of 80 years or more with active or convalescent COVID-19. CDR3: CASSQQGAGTNQPQHF. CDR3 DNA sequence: TGTGCCAGTAGTCAACAGGGAGCAGGCACCAATCAGCCCCAGCATTTT.